Presented here are 8 T cell receptor beta chains from one specimen sequenced in a study of blood T cell repertoires in COVID-19. The method was immunoSEQ multiplex PCR; TCRdb's version includes in-frame clones alone and lacks a portion of them. The sample includes a few hundred thousand clones, 85% to 90% of them seen just once. Source material: PBMCs or T cells enriched from blood (not recorded which). The receptor source for this set is a woman aged 25 to 39 who had recovered from COVID-19.

V is TRBV14 and J is TRBJ2-7, with TRBD1 matching 7 bases. The CDR3 spans 14 residues. The germline V gene has CDR1 SGHDN and CDR2 FVKESK. The J segment lost 4 bases and the V segment lost 2 bases, leaving 5 bases of the junction unmatched. CDR3 amino acids: CASSQFGRGYEQYF. Here the CDR3 DNA reads TGTGCCAGCAGCCAATTTGGCAGGGGGTACGAGCAGTACTTC.

The chain recombines TRBV4-2 with TRBJ1-5; 9 nucleotides align to TRBD1. Germline lookup yields CDR1 LGHNA and CDR2 YNFKEQ. J lost 6 bases, V lost 7 bases, and 10 bases had no gene match. CDR3 length: 15 amino acids. The CDR3 protein is CASTRSGTGCQPQHF. The CDR3 DNA reads as TGTGCCAGCACCCGGTCGGGGACAGGGTGTCAGCCCCAGCATTTT.

V is TRBV6-5 and J is TRBJ2-1, with TRBD1 matching 7 bases. Germline CDR1 MNHEY, CDR2 SVGAGI. The ends lost 4 bases at V and 3 bases at J; junction bases unmatched: 6. CDR3 length: 15 residues. The CDR3 DNA reads as TGTGCCAGCAGTTCCCCGGGACAGTTCTACAATGAGCAGTTCTTC. It translates to CASSSPGQFYNEQFF.

The CDR3 spells CASSSGQSLNYGYTF. The CDR3 coding sequence is TGTGCCAGCAGCTCAGGACAGTCACTTAACTATGGCTACACCTTC. This sequence joins TRBV14 and TRBJ1-2; perhaps TRBD1 as D (6 bases). CDR1 and CDR2 from the germline V gene are SGHDN and FVKESK. The CDR3 extends over 15 amino acids. V dropped 5 bases and J dropped 1 base, with 14 bases sitting between them.

The chain employs TRBV19 and TRBJ1-1; tentatively, D is TRBD1 (5 bases). Deletions cut 7 bases from V and 1 base from J, with 13 bases between. The CDR3 length is 14 residues. The germline CDR1 and CDR2 sequences are LNHDA and SQIVND (reference sequence). CDR3 bases: TGTGCCAGTACCAAGGGGTCTTCGAACACTGAAGCTTTCTTT. It yields the protein CASTKGSSNTEAFF.

V and J are TRBV9 and TRBJ2-1; a weak D match, TRBD2 (5 bases). Per the germline V gene, CDR1 is SGDLS and CDR2 is YYNGEE. Trimming took 4 bases from V and 12 from J, leaving 11 bases between them. The CDR3 runs 11 residues. CDR3 DNA: TGTGCCAGCAGCCCCGGTCGGGGGCAGTTCTTC. Protein: CASSPGRGQFF.

The chain links TRBV7-6 to TRBJ2-1, with 11 bases fitting TRBD2. V was pared by 2 bases and J by 10 bases, with 22 bases of the junction left unmatched. CDR1 and CDR2 from the germline V gene are SGHVS and FNYEAQ. CDR3 size: 20 residues. CDR3 sequence reads: CASSLNPGPSGRPQRVEQFF. The CDR3 bases are TGTGCCAGCAGCTTAAATCCCGGGCCTAGCGGGAGGCCCCAGAGGGTGGAGCAGTTCTTC.

This clone was seen just once. The gene calls are TRBV30 and TRBJ2-4; D is ambiguous. Germline lookup yields CDR1 GTSNPN and CDR2 SVGIG (reference sequence). The CDR3 extends over 17 amino acids. Trimming shortened V by 0 bases and J by 0 bases, and 15 bases separated the two germline ends. CDR3: CAWSVSRSNLAKNIQYF. The CDR3, as DNA: TGTGCCTGGAGTGTTAGTCGGAGTAATCTAGCCAAAAACATTCAGTACTTC.